This T cell receptor (beta chain) appears in the sequencing data of a study of T cells in localized non-small cell lung cancer. The method was immunoSEQ multiplex PCR; TCRdb's version includes in-frame clones alone and lacks a portion of them. The data show under 35,000 clones, with about four fifths seen just once and 15% to 20% held by the top ten. Trimming took 3 bases from V and 4 from J; bases not matched to a gene: 4. CDR3 length: 15 amino acids. Per germline, CDR1 MNHEY and CDR2 SMNVEV (reference sequence). This receptor was taken from a male donor older than 55 with stage III squamous cell lung carcinoma. The V and J genes are TRBV27 and TRBJ1-2, with 11 bases matching TRBD1. This specimen consisted of peripheral blood, obtained before any cancer treatment. The CDR3 region has the DNA TGTGCCAGCAGTTTCGGACAGGGGGCGAGCTATGGCTACACCTTC. Protein product: CASSFGQGASYGYTF.